A selection of T cell receptor beta chains follows, all from one sample in a study of shared clonotypes between healthy human individuals. Using immunoSEQ multiplex PCR, the repertoire was profiled, and TCRdb retains in-frame clones only, with some absent. The sample yields roughly 570,000 clones, 95% to 98% seen once. The sample was naive CD8+ T cells sorted from blood. These receptors were taken from a young man in good health. Each CDR3 is given with its conserved first and last residue. D genes are given only for firm matches. Not all rows give a size; the values are once, few, many and, for expanded clones, a class.

d_call	v_call	j_call	clone_size	cdr3_nt	cdr3_aa
TRBD2	TRBV6-5	TRBJ2-7	.	TGTGCCAGCAGTTCCAACCGACTAGCGGGAGACTACGAGCAGTACTTC	CASSSNRLAGDYEQYF
TRBD1	TRBV6-6	TRBJ2-7	.	TGTGCCAGCAGGGACAGGGTTCCCTACGAGCAGTACTTC	CASRDRVPYEQYF
TRBD2	TRBV11-2	TRBJ2-7	.	TGTGCCAGCAGCTTTGGACCTAGCGGGAGAGCCTACGAGCAGTACTTC	CASSFGPSGRAYEQYF
TRBD1	TRBV9	TRBJ2-7	.	TGTGCCAGCAGCGGGGGACAGGGGGCCGAAGGATCCTACGAGCAGTACTTC	CASSGGQGAEGSYEQYF
.	TRBV15	TRBJ1-2	.	TGTGCCACCAGCACTGGCGCAGGGACCGTTTTGAACTATGGCTACACCTTC	CATSTGAGTVLNYGYTF
.	TRBV5-6	TRBJ2-5	few	TGTGCCAGCAGCTTGGGGGCTGTGACCCAGTACTTC	CASSLGAVTQYF
.	TRBV4-1	TRBJ2-7	.	TGCGCCAGCAGCCAAGCGAGGGATTCCTACGAGCAGTACTTC	CASSQARDSYEQYF
TRBD2	TRBV29-1	TRBJ2-5	.	TGCAGCGTTGAAGGACTAGCGGGACTCCCAGAGACCCAGTACTTC	CSVEGLAGLPETQYF
TRBD2	TRBV19	TRBJ2-7	once	TGTGCCAGTAGTATGGGGGCTAGCGGGAGGGCCGGTGAGCAGTACTTC	CASSMGASGRAGEQYF
.	TRBV9	TRBJ2-7	.	TGTGCCAGCAGCGTAGGAGTGGGCAACTACGAGCAGTACTTC	CASSVGVGNYEQYF
TRBD2	TRBV7-6	TRBJ2-2	.	TGTGCCAGCAGCCCCGGGACTAGCGGGACGCGTCACACCGGGGAGCTGTTTTTT	CASSPGTSGTRHTGELFF
TRBD1	TRBV9	TRBJ1-1	.	TGTGCCAGCAGCGCAGGGGGAGGGACTGAAGCTTTCTTT	CASSAGGGTEAFF
.	TRBV5-6	TRBJ2-7	once	TGTGCCAGCAGCTTGGCAGGGGCCGCGGACGAGCAGTACTTC	CASSLAGAADEQYF
TRBD1	TRBV19	TRBJ2-4	.	TGTGCCAGTAGTAACCGACAGGGTTGGGTCATTCAGTACTTC	CASSNRQGWVIQYF
.	TRBV13	TRBJ2-1	.	TGTGCCAGCAGCTTAGACAGGGGGGGCAATGAGCAGTTCTTC	CASSLDRGGNEQFF
.	TRBV7-2	TRBJ1-1	.	TGTGCCAGCAGCTTACTAGCAGGGCCTGAAGCTTTCTTT	CASSLLAGPEAFF
.	TRBV7-9	TRBJ2-4	.	TGTGCCAGCAGCCCGTTCGATGAAAACATTCAGTACTTC	CASSPFDENIQYF
.	TRBV7-9	TRBJ2-5	.	TGTGCCAGCATCCTGGACGGCGGACAAGAGACCCAGTACTTC	CASILDGGQETQYF
.	TRBV4-1	TRBJ1-1	.	TGCGCCAGCAGCCAGGGTATTAACACTGAAGCTTTCTTT	CASSQGINTEAFF
TRBD2	TRBV27	TRBJ2-7	.	TGTGCCAGCAGTCCCCTAGGGACTAGCGGGTCCTACGAGCAGTACTTC	CASSPLGTSGSYEQYF
TRBD1	TRBV6-1	TRBJ2-2	once	TGTGCCAGCAGTCTGACAGGGGGCTCAACCGGGGAGCTGTTTTTT	CASSLTGGSTGELFF
.	TRBV9	TRBJ1-4	.	TGTGCCAGCAGCTCAAGGGGGGCCGGCAATGAAAAACTGTTTTTT	CASSSRGAGNEKLFF
.	TRBV29-1	TRBJ2-3	.	TGCAGCGTTGAAGGGACGGGAGTAGCAGGCTTAAGCACAGATACGCAGTATTTT	CSVEGTGVAGLSTDTQYF
.	TRBV16	TRBJ2-1	.	TGTGCCAGCAGCCCCGGGACAACCAATGAGCAGTTCTTC	CASSPGTTNEQFF
TRBD2	TRBV27	TRBJ2-3	.	TGTGCCAGCAGTTTATCGACGGGAGGGCTTCCAGATACGCAGTATTTT	CASSLSTGGLPDTQYF
.	TRBV7-2	TRBJ2-4	.	TGTGCCAGCAGCCGGACGGCTGGACAGAAAAACATTCAGTACTTC	CASSRTAGQKNIQYF
TRBD1	TRBV27	TRBJ2-5	.	TGTGCCAGCGGCAAACAGGGGGGAGAGACCCAGTACTTC	CASGKQGGETQYF
TRBD2	TRBV7-9	TRBJ2-5	.	TGTGCCAGCAGCCCCGGGGGGTCATCCCAAGAGACCCAGTACTTC	CASSPGGSSQETQYF
TRBD2	TRBV5-4	TRBJ2-1	.	TGTGCCAGCAGCTTGGAAGGCCTAGCGGGTCACAATGAGCAGTTCTTC	CASSLEGLAGHNEQFF
TRBD1	TRBV7-8	TRBJ2-7	.	TGTGCCAGCAGCTTAGGTGCCAGGGCGAGGGGGCACGAGCAGTACTTC	CASSLGARARGHEQYF
TRBD2	TRBV9	TRBJ2-2	.	TGTGCCAGCATGGGGCCTAGCGGCACCGGGGAGCTGTTTTTT	CASMGPSGTGELFF
TRBD1	TRBV27	TRBJ1-4	.	TGTGCCAGCAGTTACAGGGGGCGCCCTGAAAAACTGTTTTTT	CASSYRGRPEKLFF
TRBD2	TRBV5-1	TRBJ2-1	once	TGCGCCAGCAGCTTGCCTAGCGGGGGCTATGAGCAGTTCTTC	CASSLPSGGYEQFF
.	TRBV27	TRBJ2-7	.	TGTGCCAGCAGTCCCCGAGCGGGCGCATCCTACGAGCAGTACTTC	CASSPRAGASYEQYF
.	TRBV29-1	TRBJ1-1	.	TGCAGCGTTGAAGGCCGGGACATCCTTGACGTCAGCACTGAAGCTTTCTTT	CSVEGRDILDVSTEAFF
.	TRBV7-8	TRBJ2-1	.	TGTGCCAGCAGCTTAGGTACAGGGAATGAGCAGTTCTTC	CASSLGTGNEQFF